The 6 T cell receptor beta chains in this list originate from one sample, sequenced in a study of T cell repertoires in cytomegalovirus infection. Their recognized antigens are unknown. TCRdb ran MiXCR on the reads and lists one entry per CDR3 protein. The table lists about 330,000 distinct CDR3 sequences, about 32% of them singletons. The material was cultured PBMCs, obtained from culture after CMV antigen stimulation. Receptor source: a human donor in good health (CMV status not recorded). Some clones in this sample may be carry-over from other donors' samples.

This chain connects TRBV20-1 to TRBJ2-5, with D maybe TRBD2 (5 bases). The CDR3 length is 12 residues. The V end lost 3 bases, the J end lost 5 bases, and 10 bases lay between the germline ends. Germline CDR1 and CDR2: DFQATT and SNEGSKA (reference sequence). The CDR3 loop is CSARLALETQYF. CDR3 DNA: TGCAGTGCTAGGCTAGCCCTTGAGACCCAGTACTTC.

This clonotype was observed at least ten times. The gene calls are TRBV7-2 and TRBJ1-1; D gene unclear. Trimming cost V 5 bases and J 4 bases, with 8 bases left between them. The CDR3 totals 12 residues. In germline, CDR1 is SGHTA, CDR2 FQGNSA. For the CDR3, the DNA is TGTGCCAGCAGCCCAGCTCGCACTGAAGCTTTCTTT. This translates into CASSPARTEAFF.

The table lists this clonotype with many counts. CDR3 loop: CASNIAGGPSTDTQYF. CDR3 bases: TGTGCCAGCAACATAGCGGGAGGGCCGAGCACAGATACGCAGTATTTT. The chain couples TRBV7-2 to TRBJ2-3; the match to TRBD2 covers 11 bases. Germline assignment: CDR1 SGHTA and CDR2 FQGNSA. The CDR3 runs 16 residues. The V segment lost 7 bases and the J segment 0 bases; nucleotides outside the gene matches: 6.

The sample holds a few counts of this clonotype. The chain combines TRBV7-9 with TRBJ2-7; 10 positions agree with TRBD1. Germline V CDR1 and CDR2: SEHNR, FQNEAQ (reference sequence). This CDR3 has 15 amino acids. V gave up 0 bases and J gave up 4 bases; unmatched junction bases: 3. CDR3 in DNA: TGTGCCAGCAGCTTAGCAGGGACAGGGGATTACGAGCAGTACTTC. This translates into CASSLAGTGDYEQYF.

This clonotype was counted only a few times. This sequence joins TRBV7-6 and TRBJ2-3; TRBD2 agrees at 8 bases. CDR1 SGHVS and CDR2 FNYEAQ come from the germline V gene. The CDR3 is 16 amino acids. The junction had 7 bases not matched to a gene; V was cut back by 5 bases and J by 0 bases. For the CDR3, the DNA is TGTGCCAGCAGCGCGCGCGGACTAGCCAGCACAGATACGCAGTATTTT. Its translation: CASSARGLASTDTQYF.

The chain recombines TRBV7-4 with TRBJ1-1; TRBD1 is a possible D gene (6 bases). The germline V gene has CDR1 SGHVT and CDR2 SQSDAQ. This CDR3 is 13 amino acids long. Trimming removed 5 bases at V and 11 bases at J, with 18 bases between. CDR3 loop: CASSAQVGGAAFF. CDR3 sequence (DNA): TGTGCCAGCAGCGCGCAGGTCGGGGGGGCGGCTTTCTTT.